Below are 28 T cell receptor beta chains sequenced from a single sample in a study of cytomegalovirus exposure and HLA in healthy donors. The assay was immunoSEQ multiplex PCR, and TCRdb's table has in-frame clones only and misses some. Counted here are about 130,000 clones, roughly 90% occurring once; the ten biggest clones make up about 1.5%. Material: PBMCs. These receptors originate from a young man in good health and CMV-seronegative.

V usage is TRBV30 and J usage is TRBJ2-1; 12 bases agree with TRBD2. V gave up 1 base and J gave up 0 bases; unmatched junction bases: 7. CDR1 GTSNPN and CDR2 SVGIG come from the germline V gene (reference sequence). CDR3 length: 18 residues. The CDR3 here is CAWSAGRLAGDSYNEQFF. The CDR3 DNA sequence: TGTGCCTGGAGTGCGGGTCGACTAGCGGGAGACTCCTACAATGAGCAGTTCTTC.

CDR3 DNA sequence: TGTGCCAGCAGTTACTCGCCAGGGGCTTACAATGAGCAGTTCTTC. Translating it yields CASSYSPGAYNEQFF. V is TRBV6-5 and J is TRBJ2-1; tentatively, D is TRBD1 (6 bases). V was shortened by 0 bases and J by 4 bases, with 10 bases between the two germline ends. The CDR3 extends over 15 amino acids. Germline lookup yields CDR1 MNHEY and CDR2 SVGAGI.

The chain uses TRBV10-1 and TRBJ1-1; no definite D call. Germline V CDR1 and CDR2: WNHNN, SYGVQD (reference sequence). CDR3 size: 14 residues. Trimming removed 3 bases from V and 3 bases from J, with 11 bases in between. This chain's CDR3 is CASSDSPSYTEAFF. For the CDR3, the DNA is TGCGCCAGCAGTGATTCCCCCTCGTACACTGAAGCTTTCTTT.

Details on this clone: Distinct nucleotide sequences in the sample also encode this CDR3. The gene calls are TRBV18 and TRBJ2-7; D not certain. The germline V gene encodes CDR1 KGHSH and CDR2 LQKENI. This CDR3 is 12 amino acids long. Trimming took 2 bases from V and 4 from J, leaving 6 bases between them. CDR3 residues: CASSPSSYEQYF. The CDR3 bases are TGTGCCAGCTCACCAAGTAGTTACGAGCAGTACTTC.

Many counts were recorded for this clone. The chain has TRBV6-4 and TRBJ1-6; tentatively, D is TRBD1 (6 bases). From germline, CDR1 is MRHNA and CDR2 SNTAGT. Trimming left V 3 bases short and J 10 bases short, with 10 bases between. This CDR3 spans 13 amino acids. The CDR3 bases are TGTGCCAGCAGTGATACAGGGAACTCACCCCTCCACTTT. It specifies CASSDTGNSPLHF.

This chain links TRBV5-6 with TRBJ2-6; 8 bases agree with TRBD1. The germline gives CDR1 SGHDT, CDR2 YYEEEE. CDR3 size: 15 residues. Germline trimming cut 3 bases from V and 3 bases from J; bases unmatched to any gene: 2. The CDR3 coding sequence is TGTGCCAGCAGCTCCAGGGGGCATGGGGCCAACGTCCTGACTTTC. Residues: CASSSRGHGANVLTF.

The chain has TRBV30 and TRBJ2-7; 11 bases match TRBD2. The germline V gene has CDR1 GTSNPN and CDR2 SVGIG (reference sequence). CDR3 length equals 16 residues. The J segment lost 4 bases and the V segment lost 3 bases, leaving 11 bases of the junction unmatched. The CDR3 loop reads CAWRGSSGRARYEQYF. Written as DNA, the CDR3 is TGTGCCTGGAGAGGAAGTAGCGGGAGGGCCAGGTACGAGCAGTACTTC.

The CDR3, as DNA: TGTGCCAGCGAGGCTTTCGGTTTTCGAGAGACCCAGTACTTC. It specifies CASEAFGFRETQYF. The rearrangement joins TRBV2 to TRBJ2-5, with D unresolved. Germline loops: CDR1 SNHLY, CDR2 FYNNEI. The CDR3 is 14 amino acids. Trimming took off 8 bases at V and 4 bases at J, with 17 bases between the two ends.

A single count supports this clone. The chain recombines TRBV30 with TRBJ1-1; D is ambiguous. Trimming removed 4 bases at V and 0 bases at J, with 9 bases between. Germline-derived CDR1 and CDR2 are GTSNPN and SVGIG (reference sequence). The CDR3 has 13 residues. This chain's CDR3 is CAWTIELNTEAFF. The CDR3 coding sequence is TGTGCCTGGACTATAGAGCTGAACACTGAAGCTTTCTTT.

V usage is TRBV27 and J usage is TRBJ2-3; D remains ambiguous. V lost 2 bases and J lost 2, with 8 bases in between. The CDR3 covers 14 residues. Germline V gene data show CDR1 as MNHEY and CDR2 as SMNVEV (reference sequence). The CDR3 sequence is CASSLISLTDTQYF. The DNA for the CDR3 is TGTGCCAGCAGTTTAATATCCCTCACAGATACGCAGTATTTT.

V and J are TRBV7-3 and TRBJ1-2; 7 positions agree with TRBD1. CDR1 is SGHTA, CDR2 FQGTGA, per germline. This CDR3 has 12 residues. Losses at the gene ends were 5 bases for V and 8 bases for J; bases not matched to a gene: 5. Here the CDR3 reads CASSTTGAGYTF. In DNA, the CDR3 is TGTGCCAGCAGCACTACAGGGGCCGGCTACACCTTC. The full variable domain, with the rest looked up from reference TRBV7-3 and TRBJ1-2, is GAGVSQTPSNKVTEKGKYVELRCDPISGHTALYWYRQSLGQGPEFLIYFQGTGAADDSGLPNDRFFAVRPEGSVSTLKIQRTERGDSAVYLCASSTTGAGYTFGSGTRLTVV.

V usage is TRBV10-1 and J usage is TRBJ2-7; 8 bases map to TRBD2. CDR1 and CDR2 (germline): WNHNN, SYGVQD (reference sequence). V shed 6 bases and J 6 bases; nucleotides not matched to a gene: 7. The CDR3 spans 13 residues. The CDR3 nucleotides are TGCGCCAGCAGGGGACTAGAAGGGCGCGAGCAGTACTTC. Translated: CASRGLEGREQYF.

The chain recombines TRBV6-5 with TRBJ1-2; 7 nucleotides match TRBD1. Trimming removed 6 bases from V and 8 bases from J; junction bases left unmatched: 9. Germline CDR1 and CDR2: MNHEY and SVGAGI. CDR3 length equals 13 residues. The CDR3 nucleotides are TGTGCCAGCAGGAACGACAGGGCAGGCGGCTACACCTTC. Its protein product is CASRNDRAGGYTF.

This clone was recorded a few times. The chain combines TRBV14 with TRBJ2-5; TRBD2 matches 13 bases. Trimming cost V 4 bases and J 5 bases; bases outside gene matches: 4. The length of the CDR3 is 15 residues. The germline V gene has CDR1 SGHDN and CDR2 FVKESK. The CDR3 protein is CASSPLAGGQETQYF. Written as DNA, the CDR3 is TGTGCCAGCAGCCCACTAGCGGGAGGGCAGGAGACCCAGTACTTC. The entire variable domain, with the rest obtained from reference TRBV14 and TRBJ2-5, is as follows: EAGVTQFPSHSVIEKGQTVTLRCDPISGHDNLYWYRRVMGKEIKFLLHFVKESKQDESGMPNNRFLAERTGGTYSTLKVQPAELEDSGVYFCASSPLAGGQETQYFGPGTRLLVL.

The chain links TRBV30 to TRBJ2-1; TRBD2 might be the D (6 bases). The germline gives CDR1 GTSNPN, CDR2 SVGIG (reference sequence). The CDR3 totals 14 residues. V was pared by 5 bases and J by 3 bases, with 14 bases between. DNA of the CDR3: TGTGCCTGGTCGACTAGAGCCTACTACAATGAGCAGTTCTTC. Protein sequence: CAWSTRAYYNEQFF.

This clone has only one observation. The J gene is TRBJ2-7, the V gene TRBV7-3; possible D gene TRBD2, 5 bases. The CDR3 sequence is 14 residues long. Germline-derived CDR1 and CDR2 are SGHTA and FQGTGA. Trimming removed 2 bases from V and 6 bases from J, with 14 bases in between. The CDR3 here is CASSLLQRGGEQYF. The CDR3 nucleotides are TGTGCCAGCAGCTTATTGCAACGTGGAGGCGAGCAGTACTTC.

The chain combines TRBV5-6 with TRBJ2-4, with 8 bases identical to TRBD2. The V gene end was trimmed by 4 bases and the J gene end by 0 bases; junction bases not matched to a gene: 0. Looked up from germline, CDR1 is SGHDT and CDR2 is YYEEEE. The CDR3 totals 14 residues. The CDR3 sequence: CASSLAGAKNIQYF. CDR3 nucleotides: TGTGCCAGCAGCCTAGCGGGAGCCAAAAACATTCAGTACTTC.

The table lists this clone with a few counts. J is TRBJ2-2 and V is TRBV5-1; 11 bases agree with TRBD2. Losses at the gene ends were 8 bases for V and 0 bases for J; bases not matched to a gene: 6. The CDR3 length is 16 residues. Germline V gives CDR1 SGHRS, CDR2 YFSETQ. The CDR3 nucleotides are TGCGCCAGTGGGCTAGCGGGAGGAACGAACACCGGGGAGCTGTTTTTT. Translated, it gives CASGLAGGTNTGELFF.

This chain joins TRBV6-6 and TRBJ1-2, with TRBD1 matching over 8 bases. Trimming took 6 bases from V and 12 from J; bases not matched to a gene: 18. Germline lookup yields CDR1 MNHNY and CDR2 SVGAGI (reference sequence). The CDR3 runs to 15 residues. The CDR3 region is CASSHRQGRAPWNTF. The DNA of the CDR3 is TGTGCCAGCAGCCACCGACAGGGGCGGGCGCCTTGGAACACCTTC.

The chain has TRBV11-2 and TRBJ2-1; possible D gene TRBD1, 6 bases. The CDR3 covers 17 residues. V was cut by 2 bases and J by 1 base, with 15 bases left in between. The germline V gene has CDR1 SGHAT and CDR2 FQNNGV. The CDR3 bases are TGTGCCAGCAGCTTATATGACAGGATAAAATCCTACAATGAGCAGTTCTTC. Amino acid sequence: CASSLYDRIKSYNEQFF. Variable domain in full (rest from reference TRBV11-2 and TRBJ2-1): EAGVAQSPRYKIIEKRQSVAFWCNPISGHATLYWYQQILGQGPKLLIQFQNNGVVDDSQLPKDRFSAERLKGVDSTLKIQPAKLEDSAVYLCASSLYDRIKSYNEQFFGPGTRLTVL.

V and J are TRBV4-1 and TRBJ1-4, with 10 nucleotides matching TRBD1. The V and J ends lost 4 bases and 8 bases, in that order; junction bases with no gene match: 16. CDR3 length: 18 amino acids. Per the germline V gene, CDR1 is MGHRA and CDR2 is YSYEKL. CDR3 nucleotides: TGCGCCAGCAGCCCCTTACCGGGACAGGGGCCCGAAGGGGAAAAACTGTTTTTT. Protein sequence: CASSPLPGQGPEGEKLFF.

V and J are TRBV11-2 and TRBJ2-7, with TRBD1 identical over 7 bases. The V gene end was trimmed by 5 bases and the J gene end by 0 bases; junction bases not matched to a gene: 7. Germline lookup yields CDR1 SGHAT and CDR2 FQNNGV. This CDR3 spans 15 amino acids. The CDR3 DNA sequence: TGTGCCAGCAGCCCCCCGGGACAGAGCTCCTACGAGCAGTACTTC. Amino acids: CASSPPGQSSYEQYF.

This clone has just a few counts. The chain carries TRBV6-4 and TRBJ2-3, with D possibly matching TRBD2 (5 bases). Germline V lookup: CDR1 MRHNA, CDR2 SNTAGT. The CDR3 runs to 14 residues. Trimming stripped 6 bases from V and 5 bases from J, with 15 bases between. The CDR3 coding sequence is TGTGCCAGCAGCATGGACGTGGAGGAAGATACGCAGTATTTT. Amino acid sequence: CASSMDVEEDTQYF.

This chain links TRBV2 with TRBJ1-1, with no clear D. The CDR3 covers 14 residues. V lost 7 bases and J lost 2, with 14 bases in between. Per the germline V gene, CDR1 is SNHLY and CDR2 is FYNNEI. The CDR3 protein is CASKRFPSNTEAFF. As DNA, the CDR3 is TGTGCCAGCAAGCGGTTCCCCTCTAACACTGAAGCTTTCTTT. Using reference TRBV2 and TRBJ1-1 for the parts outside the CDR3, the full variable domain is EPEVTQTPSHQVTQMGQEVILRCVPISNHLYFYWYRQILGQKVEFLVSFYNNEISEKSEIFDDQFSVERPDGSNFTLKIRSTKLEDSAMYFCASKRFPSNTEAFFGQGTRLTVV.

This clone has only one observation. This chain uses TRBV7-9 with TRBJ1-4; D remains ambiguous. The CDR3 is 16 residues long. V was cut by 3 bases and J by 4 bases, with 15 bases left in between. Germline CDR1 and CDR2: SEHNR and FQNEAQ (reference sequence). The DNA of the CDR3 is TGTGCCAGCAGCTTTAGAGATACGGTCCGTAATGAAAAACTGTTTTTT. Its protein product is CASSFRDTVRNEKLFF.

The rearrangement links TRBV5-4 to TRBJ2-2; TRBD2 matches at 9 bases. This CDR3 spans 15 amino acids. V was pared by 5 bases and J by 6 bases, with 8 bases of the junction left unmatched. In germline, CDR1 is SGHNT, CDR2 YYREEE (reference sequence). The CDR3 spells CASSRGLASAGELFF. As DNA, the CDR3 is TGTGCCAGCAGTCGAGGACTAGCGTCTGCCGGGGAGCTGTTTTTT.

The J gene is TRBJ2-5, the V gene TRBV7-2, with 11 nucleotides matching TRBD2. The trim removed 1 base at V and 5 bases at J, leaving 6 bases unmatched. Germline assignment: CDR1 SGHTA and CDR2 FQGNSA. The CDR3 spans 16 residues. The CDR3 sequence is CASSLGLAGPYETQYF. In DNA, the CDR3 is TGTGCCAGCAGCTTAGGACTAGCGGGGCCATACGAGACCCAGTACTTC.

The V and J genes are TRBV18 and TRBJ1-4; the D gene is possibly TRBD1 (5 bases). The CDR3 runs to 14 residues. Germline V lookup: CDR1 KGHSH, CDR2 LQKENI. V lost 6 bases, J lost 1 base, and 9 bases lay in between. The CDR3 nucleotides are TGTGCCAGCTCGTTCGGACAAACTAATGAAAAACTGTTTTTT. Translating it yields CASSFGQTNEKLFF. Together with reference TRBV18 and TRBJ1-4, the CDR3 gives the full variable domain: NAGVMQNPRHLVRRRGQEARLRCSPMKGHSHVYWYRQLPEEGLKFMVYLQKENIIDESGMPKERFSAEFPKEGPSILRIQQVVRGDSAAYFCASSFGQTNEKLFFGSGTQLSVL.